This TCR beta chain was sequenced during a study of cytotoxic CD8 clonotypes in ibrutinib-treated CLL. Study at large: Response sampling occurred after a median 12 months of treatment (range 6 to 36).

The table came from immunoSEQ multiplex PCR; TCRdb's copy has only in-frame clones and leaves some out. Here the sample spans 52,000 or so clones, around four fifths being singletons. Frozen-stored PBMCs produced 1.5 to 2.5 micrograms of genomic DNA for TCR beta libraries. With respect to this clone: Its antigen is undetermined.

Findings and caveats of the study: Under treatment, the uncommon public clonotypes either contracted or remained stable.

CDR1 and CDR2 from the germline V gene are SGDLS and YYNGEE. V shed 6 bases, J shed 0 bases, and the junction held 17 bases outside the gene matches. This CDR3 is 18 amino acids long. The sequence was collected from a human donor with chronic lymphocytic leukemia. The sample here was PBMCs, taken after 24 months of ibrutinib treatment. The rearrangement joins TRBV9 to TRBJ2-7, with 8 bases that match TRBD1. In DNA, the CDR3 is TGTGCCAGCAAGTTTGGGAACCGGGACAGGCAAATCTCCTACGAGCAGTACTTC. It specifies CASKFGNRDRQISYEQYF.